This T cell receptor beta chain was found in a study of cytomegalovirus exposure and HLA in healthy donors. Notes on the study in general: Investigators reported 164 TCR beta chains as tied to cytomegalovirus. While the bulk of TCR sequences proved rare, some public TCRs turned up in many donors. Reports credit the classifier with highly specific, highly sensitive diagnosis of cytomegalovirus status.

The donors were members of the validation cohort, which comprised 120 subjects and was separate from the first cohort of roughly 700 subjects. Concerning this clone itself: Its antigen is unknown.

The assay was immunoSEQ multiplex PCR, and TCRdb's table has in-frame clones only and misses some. The sample lists tens of thousands of clones, roughly 94% occurring once. The CDR3 consists of 21 residues. V lost 3 bases and J lost 6; bases outside the gene matches: 31. CDR1 is GTSNPN, CDR2 SVGIG, per germline (reference sequence). J is TRBJ2-7 and V is TRBV30; TRBD2 matches at 8 bases. The specimen was PBMCs. The sequence was obtained from a woman between 18 and 29 years old in good health and CMV-seropositive. The CDR3 reads CAWSPLFPKRTNWAGGTEQYF. DNA for the CDR3: TGTGCCTGGAGCCCTCTTTTCCCTAAGAGAACTAACTGGGCGGGGGGAACCGAGCAGTACTTC.